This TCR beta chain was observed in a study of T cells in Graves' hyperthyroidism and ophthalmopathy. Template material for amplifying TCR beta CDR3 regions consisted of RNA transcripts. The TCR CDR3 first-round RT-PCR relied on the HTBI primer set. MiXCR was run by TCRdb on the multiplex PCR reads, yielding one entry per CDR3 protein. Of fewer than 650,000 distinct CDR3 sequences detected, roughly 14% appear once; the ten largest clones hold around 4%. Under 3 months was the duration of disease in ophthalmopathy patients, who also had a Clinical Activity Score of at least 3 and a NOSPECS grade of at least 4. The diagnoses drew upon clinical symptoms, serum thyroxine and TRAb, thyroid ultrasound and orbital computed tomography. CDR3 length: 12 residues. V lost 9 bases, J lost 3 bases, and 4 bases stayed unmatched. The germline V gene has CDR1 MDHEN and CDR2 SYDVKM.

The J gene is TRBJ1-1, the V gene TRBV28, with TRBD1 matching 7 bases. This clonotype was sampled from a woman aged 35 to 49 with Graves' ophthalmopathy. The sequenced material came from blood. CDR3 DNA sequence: TGTGCCAGTCAGGGGGTTGACACTGAAGCTTTCTTT. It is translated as CASQGVDTEAFF.